This T cell receptor beta chain came from a study of OX40 agonist ivuxolimab in advanced cancers. Study overall: Patients in dose escalation had liver, melanoma, kidney or head and neck cancers. Averaging roughly 60 years in age, with a range of roughly 20 to 90, the cohort was 65% to 90% male. Eligibility rules accepted prior anti-PD-1, anti-PD-L1 or anti-CTLA-4 therapy, and 30% to 40% had some.

Study-level results: Antigens targeted by the expanded peripheral T cells were not determined.

Sequencing was performed with immunoSEQ multiplex PCR; in TCRdb, only in-frame clones are kept and a portion is missing. The top ten clones hold more than 12% of a sample with 42,000 or so clones, 75% to 90% of them seen once. Trimming took 0 bases from V and 1 from J; bases not matched to a gene: 6. The CDR3 extends over 18 amino acids. Germline V gives CDR1 PRHDT, CDR2 FYEKMQ (reference sequence). Points on this clone: Its target is unknown.

This TCR was sampled from an adult with an advanced solid tumor such as melanoma, head and neck, liver or kidney cancer. This chain uses TRBV13 with TRBJ2-2; TRBD2 matches 9 bases. The starting material was CD4+ or CD8+ T cells sorted from blood, obtained in a trial of the OX40 agonist ivuxolimab. The CDR3 nucleotides read TGTGCCAGCAGCTTAGGCCAGGGACTAGCACTGAACACCGGGGAGCTGTTTTTT. It is translated as CASSLGQGLALNTGELFF.